These 10 T cell receptor beta chains came from one sample sequenced in a study of Graves' ophthalmopathy and Graves' hyperthyroidism. Amplified material comprised TCR beta CDR3 regions derived from RNA transcripts. First-round RT-PCR with HTBI primers preceded a second-round multiplex PCR. MiXCR was run by TCRdb on the multiplex PCR reads, yielding one entry per CDR3 protein. Of roughly 350,000 distinct CDR3 sequences listed, about 15% were seen once; the top ten hold 2% to 2.5%. The sample was peripheral blood. These receptor sequences come from an adult woman with stable Graves' hyperthyroidism.

The chain joins TRBV20-1 to TRBJ2-2; D is unclear. Germline V lookup: CDR1 DFQATT, CDR2 SNEGSKA (reference sequence). V dropped 1 base and J dropped 1 base, with 16 bases sitting between them. The CDR3 is made up of 17 amino acids. The DNA of the CDR3 is TGCAGTGCTAGAGCCGAATGGGCTTTTGAGAACACCGGGGAGCTGTTTTTT. The encoded protein is CSARAEWAFENTGELFF.

This clonotype was seen a few times. The chain employs TRBV9 and TRBJ2-7; 13 positions agree with TRBD2. The CDR3 sequence is 16 residues long. Unmatched junction bases numbered 9, after V lost 0 bases and J lost 9 bases. The germline gives CDR1 SGDLS, CDR2 YYNGEE. The CDR3 DNA reads TGTGCCAGCAGCGTAGCCCCCGGGACTAGCGGGGAAGGGCAGTACTTC. This gives the protein CASSVAPGTSGEGQYF.

This clonotype was found many times. V and J are TRBV30 and TRBJ1-1; maybe TRBD1 (5 bases). With 2 bases removed from V and 0 bases from J, the gap between germline ends came to 13 bases. Germline values: CDR1 GTSNPN, CDR2 SVGIG (reference sequence). The CDR3 runs 15 residues. The CDR3 DNA sequence: TGTGCCTGGAGTTACAGGCAGTGGATGAACACTGAAGCTTTCTTT. It codes for CAWSYRQWMNTEAFF.

The table lists this clonotype with many counts. Here the CDR3 DNA reads TGTGCCAGCAGCCGCGGGGCGGACAGGCGCTCACCCCTCCACTTT. Its protein product is CASSRGADRRSPLHF. The gene calls are TRBV28 and TRBJ1-6; 7 nucleotides align to TRBD1. Looked up from germline, CDR1 is MDHEN and CDR2 is SYDVKM. J lost 10 bases, V lost 6 bases, and 12 bases had no gene match. The CDR3 is 15 amino acids.

This clonotype has ten or more counts. CDR3 in amino acids: CAISPAGNTIYF. CDR3 sequence (DNA): TGTGCCATCAGCCCCGCTGGAAACACCATATATTTT. The rearrangement joins TRBV10-3 to TRBJ1-3, with D unresolved. V gave up 6 bases and J gave up 2 bases, with 5 bases separating them. CDR3 length: 12 residues. Germline CDR1 and CDR2: ENHRY and SYGVKD.

This clonotype occurred many times. The chain has TRBV6-5 and TRBJ1-2; 8 bases are shared with TRBD1. V shed 5 bases, J shed 4 bases, and the junction held 6 bases outside the gene matches. Germline loops: CDR1 MNHEY, CDR2 SVGAGI. The CDR3 consists of 14 residues. CDR3 residues: CASSSRTGTYGYTF. The CDR3 region has the DNA TGTGCCAGCAGTAGCCGGACAGGGACCTATGGCTACACCTTC.

On this clonotype itself: A much larger clonotype is one base distant, so this may be a read error. The chain carries TRBV6-2 or TRBV6-3 and TRBJ2-4, with D hard to call. The CDR3 runs 17 residues. Germline CDR1 MNHEY, CDR2 SVGEGT. The CDR3 bases are TGTGCCAGCACACCCCTCCCAAAATCCCCGGCCAAAAACATTAAGTACTTC. It translates to CASTPLPKSPAKNIKYF.

This clonotype has at least ten counts. This sequence joins TRBV30 and TRBJ1-1; no definite D call. The CDR3 consists of 13 residues. In germline, CDR1 is GTSNPN, CDR2 SVGIG (reference sequence). V was clipped by 4 bases and J by 4 bases, with 13 bases between them. The CDR3, as DNA: TGTGCCTGGATGTACGGGTTGGCCACTGAAGCTTTCTTT. This encodes CAWMYGLATEAFF.

The rearrangement joins TRBV7-2 to TRBJ2-2; perhaps TRBD2 as D (6 bases). Deletions cut 5 bases from V and 8 bases from J, with 18 bases between. The germline V gene encodes CDR1 SGHTA and CDR2 FQGNSA. CDR3 length: 15 amino acids. The CDR3 region is CASSTKGLGRGELFF. The CDR3 DNA reads as TGTGCCAGCAGCACGAAAGGACTCGGGAGAGGGGAGCTGTTTTTT.

This clonotype was observed at least ten times. The gene calls are TRBV7-2 and TRBJ2-2; 8 bases are shared with TRBD2. The CDR3 is 19 amino acids. Trimming removed 2 bases from V and 4 bases from J; junction bases left unmatched: 15. Germline CDR1 SGHTA, CDR2 FQGNSA. This CDR3 is CASSLWGRRTSISTGELFF. CDR3 sequence (DNA): TGTGCCAGCAGCTTATGGGGTCGAAGGACTAGCATTAGCACCGGGGAGCTGTTTTTT.